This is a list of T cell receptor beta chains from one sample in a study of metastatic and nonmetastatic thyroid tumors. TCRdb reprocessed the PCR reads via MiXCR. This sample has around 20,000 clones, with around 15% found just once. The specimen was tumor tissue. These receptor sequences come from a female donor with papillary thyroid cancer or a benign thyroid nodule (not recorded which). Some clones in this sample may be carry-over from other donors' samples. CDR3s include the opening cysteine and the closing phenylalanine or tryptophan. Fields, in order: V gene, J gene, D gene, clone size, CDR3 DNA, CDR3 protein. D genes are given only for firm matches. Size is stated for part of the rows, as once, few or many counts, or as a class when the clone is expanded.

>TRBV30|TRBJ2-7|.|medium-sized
TGTGCCTGGGCCGGACAGTTCTCCTACGAGCAGTACTTC
CAWAGQFSYEQYF
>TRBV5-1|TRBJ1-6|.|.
TGCGCCAGCATCTTGTCGATGGGGGGGTCCGGTTCACCCCTCCACTTT
CASILSMGGSGSPLHF
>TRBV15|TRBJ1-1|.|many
TGTGCCACCAGCAGAGATTATCGGGTGGGCACTGAAGCTTTCTTT
CATSRDYRVGTEAFF
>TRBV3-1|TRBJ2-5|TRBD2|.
TGTGCCGTGACTAGCTGGAGTCCCACGGGCCAGTACTTC
CAVTSWSPTGQYF
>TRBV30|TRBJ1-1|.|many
TGTGCCTGGAGAAGGGGACGCGAAGCTTTCTTT
CAWRRGREAFF
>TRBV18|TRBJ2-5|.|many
TGTGCCAGCTCACCCTCGCAGGGTGGCCAAGAGACCCAGTACTTC
CASSPSQGGQETQYF
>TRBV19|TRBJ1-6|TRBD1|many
TGTGCCAGTAGCCCAACAGGGGGCAGCTCCTATAATTCACCCCTCCACTTT
CASSPTGGSSYNSPLHF
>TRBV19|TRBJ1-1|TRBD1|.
TGTGCCAGTGGCAAATCTCCGGGACAGGGAGGGTGGCATGAAGCTTTCTTT
CASGKSPGQGGWHEAFF
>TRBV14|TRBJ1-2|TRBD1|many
TGTGCCAGCAGCCACCTGACAGGGGGCTATGGCTACACCTTC
CASSHLTGGYGYTF
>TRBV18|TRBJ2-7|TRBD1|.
TGTGCCAGCTCGCGCACTGGGACAGGGGGGTACGAGCAGTACTTC
CASSRTGTGGYEQYF
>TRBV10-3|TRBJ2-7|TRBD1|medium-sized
TGTGCCACGAAACCCGCAGGGGGCGCTTACCACGAGCAGTACTTC
CATKPAGGAYHEQYF
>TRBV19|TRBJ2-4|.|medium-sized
TGTGCCACTAAGGGATTCAAAAACATTCAGTACTTC
CATKGFKNIQYF
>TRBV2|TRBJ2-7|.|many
TGTGCCAGCAGGGGACTGAACTACGAGCAGTACTTC
CASRGLNYEQYF
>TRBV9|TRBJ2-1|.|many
TGTGCTAGCAGCGAGCGATACAATGAGCAGTTCTTC
CASSERYNEQFF
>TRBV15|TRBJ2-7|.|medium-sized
TGTGCCACCAGCAGATCGGGGGCCGCCAACAGCGAGCAGTACTTC
CATSRSGAANSEQYF
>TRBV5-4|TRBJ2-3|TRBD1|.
TGTGCCAGCAGCACACAGGGGGCAGGGGTTACGCAGTATTTT
CASSTQGAGVTQYF
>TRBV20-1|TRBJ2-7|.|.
TGCAGTGCTAGCTGGGAGGATCCCCACGAGCAGTACTTC
CSASWEDPHEQYF
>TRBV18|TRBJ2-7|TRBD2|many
TGTGCCAGCTCACCACCAGGAGCGGGAGTATACGAGCAGTACTTC
CASSPPGAGVYEQYF
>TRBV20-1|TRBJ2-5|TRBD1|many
TGCAGTGCACGGGACAGGGCCCGAGAGACCCAGTACTTC
CSARDRARETQYF
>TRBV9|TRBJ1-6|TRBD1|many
TGTGCCAGCAGCGTATGGGACAGTAGTTCACCCCTCCACTTT
CASSVWDSSSPLHF
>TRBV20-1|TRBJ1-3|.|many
TGCAGTGCTAGTCTGCCCTCTGGAAACACCATATATTTT
CSASLPSGNTIYF
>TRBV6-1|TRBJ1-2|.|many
TGTGCCAGCGGGGGTTCCAGCTATGGCTACACCTTC
CASGGSSYGYTF
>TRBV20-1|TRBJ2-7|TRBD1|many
TGCAGTGCAAACCCTGCGACAGGGTTCTCCTACGAGCAGTACTTC
CSANPATGFSYEQYF